Following are 19 T cell receptor beta chains from one sample sequenced in a study of T cells in Graves' hyperthyroidism and ophthalmopathy. What was amplified from RNA transcripts were TCR beta CDR3 regions. A set of HTBI primers served as the primers for a first-round RT-PCR of the TCR CDR3. TCRdb processed the multiplex PCR reads anew with MiXCR; each CDR3 protein has one entry. The data contain roughly 740,000 distinct CDR3 sequences, about a sixth of them seen just once; the ten biggest clones take up around 8.1%. Source material: blood. The receptors here all came from a man younger than 30 with Graves' hyperthyroidism.

This clonotype was counted between two and nine times. This chain links TRBV15 with TRBJ2-1, with TRBD2 identical over 12 bases. V shed 3 bases and J 0 bases; nucleotides not matched to a gene: 6. The CDR3 contains 18 residues. The germline gives CDR1 LNHNV, CDR2 YYDKDF (reference sequence). The CDR3 DNA follows: TGTGCCACCAGCAGGACTAGCGGGAGCGGGAGCTCCTACAATGAGCAGTTCTTC. Translating it yields CATSRTSGSGSSYNEQFF.

The rearrangement joins TRBV5-1 to TRBJ2-2, with D possibly being TRBD2 (6 bases). The length of the CDR3 is 14 residues. V lost 4 bases and J lost 7, with 14 bases in between. Germline V CDR1 and CDR2: SGHRS, YFSETQ. Here the CDR3 reads CASSLRLDGGELFF. In nucleotides, the CDR3 is TGCGCCAGCAGCCTCCGACTAGACGGCGGGGAGCTGTTTTTT.

This clonotype was seen ten or more times. This chain uses TRBV20-1 with TRBJ2-7; D is possibly TRBD2 (6 bases). V was trimmed by 6 bases and J by 5 bases, leaving 29 bases between them. Germline values: CDR1 DFQATT, CDR2 SNEGSKA (reference sequence). There are 17 residues in the CDR3. The CDR3, as DNA: TGCAGTGCCAAATCCCGCCCCCGTGGCGGGGTTCCTAACGAGCAGTACTTC. It is translated as CSAKSRPRGGVPNEQYF.

This clonotype was detected ten times or more. The chain recombines TRBV11-2 with TRBJ2-1; 13 bases agree with TRBD2. V shed 4 bases, J shed 8 bases, and the junction held 14 bases outside the gene matches. The germline CDR1 and CDR2 sequences are SGHAT and FQNNGV. The CDR3 covers 18 residues. The CDR3 reads CASSSALAGGPRIHEQFF. The CDR3 nucleotides are TGTGCCAGCAGCTCGGCACTAGCGGGAGGGCCTCGAATCCATGAGCAGTTCTTC.

The CDR3 loop is CASSVLVGGGETQYF. The DNA of the CDR3 is TGTGCCAGCAGCGTCCTAGTGGGGGGGGGGGAGACCCAGTACTTC. The chain employs TRBV9 and TRBJ2-5; 7 bases match TRBD2. Germline V CDR1 and CDR2: SGDLS, YYNGEE. This CDR3 has 15 residues. Trimming cost V 2 bases and J 5 bases; bases outside gene matches: 9.

This clonotype was recorded a few times. The chain combines TRBV15 with TRBJ1-5, with unresolved D. Germline loops: CDR1 LNHNV, CDR2 YYDKDF (reference sequence). The CDR3 extends over 13 amino acids. Trimming removed 6 bases at V and 7 bases at J, with 13 bases between. CDR3 nucleotide sequence: TGTGCCACCAGGGAGACTTGGGAACAGCCCCAGCATTTT. Its protein is CATRETWEQPQHF.

This clonotype was detected ten times or more. V and J are TRBV2 and TRBJ2-3; 7 bases fit TRBD2. V lost 8 bases to trimming and J lost 0 bases; unmatched junction nucleotides: 8. The CDR3 is made up of 15 amino acids. Germline values: CDR1 SNHLY, CDR2 FYNNEI. The CDR3 nucleotides read TGTGCCAGCTTGGGACTACAGGCTAGCACAGATACGCAGTATTTT. Translated: CASLGLQASTDTQYF.

This clonotype occurred many times. The gene calls are TRBV6-1 and TRBJ2-1; 7 positions match TRBD1. Per the germline V gene, CDR1 is MNHNS and CDR2 is SASEGT. V lost 4 bases and J lost 2; bases outside the gene matches: 8. The CDR3 has 16 residues. In DNA, the CDR3 is TGTGCCAGCAGTGTCTCAGGGGGTTACCCCTACAATGAGCAGTTCTTC. Its translation is CASSVSGGYPYNEQFF.

The table lists this clonotype with many counts. This sequence joins TRBV5-5 and TRBJ2-1; D is uncertain. Germline V CDR1 and CDR2: SGHKS, YYEKEE (reference sequence). The CDR3 loop spans 16 amino acids. Trimming pared 0 bases from V and 8 bases from J, leaving 18 bases between. This CDR3 is CASSLGVSTEVDEQFF. The CDR3, as DNA: TGTGCCAGCAGCTTGGGGGTTAGCACGGAAGTCGATGAGCAGTTCTTC.

This clonotype was observed a single time. The chain recombines TRBV6-4 with TRBJ1-1; 9 bases match TRBD1. With 5 bases clipped from V and 2 bases from J, the junction kept 6 bases outside the gene matches. The CDR3 totals 15 residues. Germline loops: CDR1 MRHNA, CDR2 SNTAGT. The CDR3: CASSYWDRANTEAFF. CDR3 DNA sequence: TGTGCCAGCAGTTACTGGGACAGGGCAAACACTGAAGCTTTCTTT.

The V gene is TRBV20-1, the J gene TRBJ2-1, with 7 bases that match TRBD2. V shed 5 bases, J shed 0 bases, and the junction held 7 bases outside the gene matches. Germline-derived CDR1 and CDR2 are DFQATT and SNEGSKA (reference sequence). The CDR3 runs to 15 residues. The CDR3 spells CSASGGGSSYNEQFF. Here the CDR3 DNA reads TGCAGTGCTTCGGGGGGAGGGAGCTCCTACAATGAGCAGTTCTTC.

The V call is TRBV27, the J call TRBJ2-5; D possibly corresponds to TRBD1 (6 bases). The CDR3 is 15 residues long. The V and J ends lost 3 bases and 5 bases respectively, with 16 bases between them. Germline CDR1 and CDR2: MNHEY and SMNVEV (reference sequence). This CDR3 reads CASSFLSRGFETQYF. The CDR3 DNA is TGTGCCAGCAGTTTCCTCAGTAGGGGGTTCGAGACCCAGTACTTC.

This clonotype appeared many times. This chain uses TRBV5-1 with TRBJ1-2; 8 bases agree with TRBD1. The V gene end was trimmed by 0 bases and the J gene end by 3 bases; junction bases not matched to a gene: 4. Germline CDR1 and CDR2: SGHRS and YFSETQ. The CDR3 extends over 15 amino acids. The CDR3 spells CASSLEAGGYYGYTF. The CDR3 coding sequence is TGCGCCAGCAGCTTGGAGGCAGGGGGCTACTATGGCTACACCTTC.

This clonotype came up a few times. The chain is built from TRBV10-3 and TRBJ1-1, with 8 nucleotides matching TRBD1. After removal of 6 bases from V and 4 bases from J, the junction contained 10 bases not matched to a gene. The length of the CDR3 is 15 residues. CDR1 is ENHRY, CDR2 SYGVKD, per germline. The DNA for the CDR3 is TGTGCCATCAGGAAGACAGGGGACACCGTCACTGAAGCTTTCTTT. Translation gives CAIRKTGDTVTEAFF.

The chain uses TRBV6-5 and TRBJ2-1, with 8 bases lining up with TRBD2. CDR1 is MNHEY, CDR2 SVGAGI, per germline. CDR3 length: 19 amino acids. Unmatched junction bases numbered 20, after V lost 0 bases and J lost 10 bases. The CDR3 loop reads CASSYSIRAGERESVEQFF. The CDR3 nucleotides read TGTGCCAGCAGTTACTCGATCCGGGCGGGCGAGCGGGAGTCGGTGGAGCAGTTCTTC.

This clonotype turned up a few times. V and J are TRBV28 and TRBJ2-7, with 9 bases that match TRBD2. Germline loops: CDR1 MDHEN, CDR2 SYDVKM. The CDR3 runs to 15 residues. Trimming removed 6 bases from V and 4 bases from J; junction bases left unmatched: 10. DNA of the CDR3: TGTGCCAGCAGAAGCACCGGGACTAGCAAGTACGAGCAGTACTTC. This codes for CASRSTGTSKYEQYF.

This rearrangement joins TRBV30 to TRBJ2-5, with 10 bases fitting TRBD2. J lost 5 bases, V lost 2 bases, and 14 bases had no gene match. In germline, CDR1 is GTSNPN, CDR2 SVGIG (reference sequence). The CDR3 has 17 amino acids. CDR3: CAWSMGSGRAGSETQYF. The CDR3, as DNA: TGTGCCTGGAGTATGGGCAGCGGGAGGGCCGGAAGCGAGACCCAGTACTTC.

This clonotype was seen at least ten times. Here the CDR3 reads CSVEQAFRGYGYTF. In nucleotides, the CDR3 is TGCAGCGTTGAACAGGCCTTTAGGGGCTATGGCTACACCTTC. This chain links TRBV29-1 with TRBJ1-2; D is possibly TRBD1 (5 bases). The CDR3 sequence is 14 residues long. Germline CDR1 is SQVTM and CDR2 is ANQGSEA. V lost 2 bases and J lost 4, with 14 bases in between.

The rearrangement joins TRBV20-1 to TRBJ1-2, with a weak D call TRBD1 (5 bases). The V and J ends lost 6 bases and 2 bases respectively, with 10 bases between them. The CDR3 runs to 12 residues. The germline V gene has CDR1 DFQATT and CDR2 SNEGSKA (reference sequence). The CDR3 DNA reads TGCAGTGCGACAGTAGAGAACTATGGCTACACCTTC. Translation: CSATVENYGYTF.